This T cell receptor (beta chain) is from a study of blood T cell repertoires in COVID-19. Study background: COVID-19 samples collected from the United States, Italy and Spain covered acute and convalescent phases. In each case, the material was cDNA or gDNA derived from T cells, B-cell-depleted T cells, or PBMCs.

Profiling relied on immunoSEQ multiplex PCR, and the TCRdb table lists in-frame clones only, not all of them. The profile shows 300,000 to 500,000 clones, around nine tenths of them singletons. Everyone who took part was roughly 18 to 89 years old, and they came from some 23 US areas. The germline V gene encodes CDR1 MNHEY and CDR2 SVGAGI. The CDR3 has 13 amino acids. The J segment lost 7 bases and the V segment lost 4 bases, leaving 6 bases of the junction unmatched. The chain uses TRBV6-5 and TRBJ1-2, with 7 bases aligning to TRBD1. Sequenced sample: PBMCs or T cells enriched from blood (not recorded which). This sequence was found in a woman aged 30 to 39 with acute COVID-19. Written as DNA, the CDR3 is TGTGCCAGCAGTTGGTCAGCAGGGGGTGGCTACACCTTC. This encodes CASSWSAGGGYTF.